One sample yielded the 12 T cell receptor beta chains listed below, sequenced in a study of cytomegalovirus exposure and HLA in healthy donors. Use of 60 Vbeta and 13 Jbeta primers characterized the PCR. Only in-frame clones appear in the TCRdb table, and some are missing; sequencing was by immunoSEQ multiplex PCR. This sample has 70,000 to 80,000 clones, with more than 75% found just once. The sequenced sample was PBMCs. All receptors come from a man younger than 35 in good health and CMV-seronegative.

The chain is built from TRBV5-6 and TRBJ2-1; 8 positions match TRBD2. Germline trimming cut 6 bases from V and 5 bases from J; bases unmatched to any gene: 10. The CDR3 totals 15 residues. The V gene's germline CDR1 is SGHDT and CDR2 YYEEEE. The CDR3 sequence is CASTVETGGDNEQFF. The CDR3 nucleotides read TGTGCCAGCACCGTCGAAACCGGGGGGGACAATGAGCAGTTCTTC. The variable domain in full, completed from reference TRBV5-6 and TRBJ2-1, reads DAGVTQSPTHLIKTRGQQVTLRCSPKSGHDTVSWYQQALGQGPQFIFQYYEEEERQRGNFPDRFSGHQFPNYSSELNVNALLLGDSALYLCASTVETGGDNEQFFGPGTRLTVL.

This sequence joins TRBV28 and TRBJ2-7; 14 positions agree with TRBD2. CDR1 and CDR2 from the germline V gene are MDHEN and SYDVKM. V gave up 11 bases and J gave up 7 bases; unmatched junction bases: 7. The CDR3 has 13 amino acids. CDR3 nucleotides: TGTGCCGGGGGGACTAGCGGGAGATCGGAGCAGTACTTC. This encodes CAGGTSGRSEQYF.

This clone was recorded only once. CDR3: CASHDRANQPQHF. CDR3 DNA sequence: TGTGCCAGCCACGACAGGGCCAATCAGCCCCAGCATTTT. V is TRBV2 and J is TRBJ1-5, with 7 bases fitting TRBD1. This CDR3 spans 13 amino acids. V trimming: 8 bases; J trimming: 3 bases; junction bases outside the gene matches: 4. CDR1 is SNHLY and CDR2 is FYNNEI in the germline V gene.

The chain combines TRBV5-3 with TRBJ1-1; 11 nucleotides align to TRBD1. TRBV5-3 is placed among ORFs of uncertain function. Germline trimming cut 4 bases from V and 3 bases from J; bases unmatched to any gene: 11. The CDR3 covers 17 residues. The CDR3 loop is CARSQGQGGIRYTEAFF. Written as DNA, the CDR3 is TGTGCCAGAAGCCAGGGACAGGGGGGGATTAGATACACTGAAGCTTTCTTT.

This clone was detected only a few times. The J gene is TRBJ1-6, the V gene TRBV7-2, with D possibly TRBD1 on 6 matching bases. Between the trimmed V and J ends, which lost 5 bases and 10 bases, there was a span of 21 bases. Germline CDR1 is SGHTA and CDR2 is FQGNSA. The CDR3 is 16 residues long. DNA for the CDR3: TGTGCCAGCAGCCGTCAACCGACAGGTAACGACTCACCCCTCCACTTT. Its protein is CASSRQPTGNDSPLHF.

This CDR3 reads CASSLRPGETYEQYF. CDR3 in DNA: TGTGCCAGCAGTTTAAGGCCCGGGGAGACCTACGAGCAGTACTTC. This chain uses TRBV28 with TRBJ2-7; perhaps TRBD2 as D (5 bases). The V gene lost 2 bases and the J gene lost 2 bases, with 13 bases spanning the gap. Germline-derived CDR1 and CDR2 are MDHEN and SYDVKM. The CDR3 has 15 amino acids.

The V call is TRBV7-2, the J call TRBJ1-1; 9 bases fit TRBD1. CDR3 size: 15 residues. Germline assignment: CDR1 SGHTA and CDR2 FQGNSA. With V trimmed by 1 base and J by 4 bases, 4 bases remained unmatched. CDR3: CASSLGQGGGTEAFF. The CDR3 DNA is TGTGCCAGCAGCTTAGGACAGGGGGGAGGCACTGAAGCTTTCTTT. The whole variable domain, filled in from reference TRBV7-2 and TRBJ1-1, reads GAGVSQSPSNKVTEKGKDVELRCDPISGHTALYWYRQSLGQGLEFLIYFQGNSAPDKSGLPSDRFSAERTGGSVSTLTIQRTQQEDSAVYLCASSLGQGGGTEAFFGQGTRLTVV.

This clone occurred once. The chain joins TRBV5-1 to TRBJ2-2, with 11 bases identical to TRBD2. Germline V gives CDR1 SGHRS, CDR2 YFSETQ. With 4 bases clipped from V and 6 bases from J, the junction kept 5 bases outside the gene matches. This CDR3 is built from 15 residues. CDR3 protein: CASSPLAGAPGELFF. CDR3 bases: TGCGCCAGCAGCCCACTAGCGGGAGCCCCCGGGGAGCTGTTTTTT.

The chain carries TRBV28 and TRBJ2-3, with 9 bases fitting TRBD2. The V gene's germline CDR1 is MDHEN and CDR2 SYDVKM. This CDR3 spans 18 amino acids. V lost 3 bases and J lost 0; bases outside the gene matches: 10. This CDR3 reads CASSFISGRQTSTDTQYF. DNA of the CDR3: TGTGCCAGCAGTTTTATTAGCGGGAGACAAACTAGCACAGATACGCAGTATTTT.

The chain is built from TRBV28 and TRBJ1-2; D might be TRBD1 (6 bases). The CDR3 has 14 residues. CDR1 is MDHEN, CDR2 SYDVKM, per germline. Trimming took off 1 base at V and 8 bases at J, with 14 bases between the two ends. Here the CDR3 reads CASSLFAGDGGYTF. DNA of the CDR3: TGTGCCAGCAGTTTATTTGCAGGGGACGGCGGCTACACCTTC.

J is TRBJ1-6 and V is TRBV6-5, with 9 bases lining up with TRBD1. With V trimmed by 6 bases and J by 10 bases, 4 bases remained unmatched. Germline loops: CDR1 MNHEY, CDR2 SVGAGI. CDR3 length: 13 residues. CDR3 sequence reads: CASSNRGRSPLHF. CDR3 in DNA: TGTGCCAGCAGCAACAGGGGGCGATCACCCCTCCACTTT.

Only one count was recorded for this clone. The chain has TRBV21-1 and TRBJ2-2; TRBD1 is the table's D call, not checked against the DNA. TRBV21-1 is a pseudogene segment. CDR3 length: 18 residues. CDR3 amino acids: CASSKVAQGRGNTGELFF. The CDR3 DNA reads TGTGCCAGCAGCAAAGTAGCACAGGGAAGGGGGAACACCGGGGAGCTGTTTTTT.